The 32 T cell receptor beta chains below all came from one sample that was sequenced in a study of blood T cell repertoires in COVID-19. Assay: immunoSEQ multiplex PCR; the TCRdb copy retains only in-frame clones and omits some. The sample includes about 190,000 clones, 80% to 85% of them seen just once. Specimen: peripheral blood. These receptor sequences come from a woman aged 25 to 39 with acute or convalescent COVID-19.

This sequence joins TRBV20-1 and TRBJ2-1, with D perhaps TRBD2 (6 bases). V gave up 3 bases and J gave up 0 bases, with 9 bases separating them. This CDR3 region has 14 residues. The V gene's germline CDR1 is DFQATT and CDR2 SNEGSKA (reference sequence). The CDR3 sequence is CSASELASYNEQFF. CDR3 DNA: TGCAGTGCTAGTGAACTAGCCTCCTACAATGAGCAGTTCTTC.

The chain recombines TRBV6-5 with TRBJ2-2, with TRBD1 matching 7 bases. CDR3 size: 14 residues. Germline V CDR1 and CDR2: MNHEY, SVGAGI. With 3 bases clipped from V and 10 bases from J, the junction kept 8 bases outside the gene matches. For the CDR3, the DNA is TGTGCCAGCAGTTATTTAGGACAGGCGGCGGAGCTGTTTTTT. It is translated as CASSYLGQAAELFF.

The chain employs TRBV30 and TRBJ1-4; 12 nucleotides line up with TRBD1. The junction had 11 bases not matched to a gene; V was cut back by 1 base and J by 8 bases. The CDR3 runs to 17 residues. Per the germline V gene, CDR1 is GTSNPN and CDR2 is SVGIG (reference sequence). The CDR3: CAWSARDRGRFGEKLFF. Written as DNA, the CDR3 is TGTGCCTGGAGTGCCCGGGACAGGGGGCGGTTTGGAGAAAAACTGTTTTTT.

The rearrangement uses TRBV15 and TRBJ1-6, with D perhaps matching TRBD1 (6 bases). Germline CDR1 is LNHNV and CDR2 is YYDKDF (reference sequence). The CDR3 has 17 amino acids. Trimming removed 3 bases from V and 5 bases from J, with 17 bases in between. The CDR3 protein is CATSSQPPGHNNSPLHF. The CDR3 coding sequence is TGTGCCACCAGCAGTCAACCCCCGGGACACAATAATTCACCCCTCCACTTT. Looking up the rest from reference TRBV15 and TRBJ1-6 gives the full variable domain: DAMVIQNPRYQVTQFGKPVTLSCSQTLNHNVMYWYQQKSSQAPKLLFHYYDKDFNNEADTPDNFQSRRPNTSFCFLDIRSPGLGDTAMYLCATSSQPPGHNNSPLHFGNGTRLTVT.

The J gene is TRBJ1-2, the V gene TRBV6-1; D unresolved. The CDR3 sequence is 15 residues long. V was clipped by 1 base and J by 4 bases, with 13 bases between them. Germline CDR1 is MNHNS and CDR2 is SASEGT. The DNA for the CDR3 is TGTGCCAGCAGTGAAGGAGCTGGCAGGCGCTATGGCTACACCTTC. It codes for CASSEGAGRRYGYTF.

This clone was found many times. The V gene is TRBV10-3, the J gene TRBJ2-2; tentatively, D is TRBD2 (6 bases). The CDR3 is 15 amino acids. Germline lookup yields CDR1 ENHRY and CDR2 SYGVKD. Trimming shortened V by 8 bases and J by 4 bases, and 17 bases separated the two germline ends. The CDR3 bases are TGTGCCATCGGAGGGGACGATATTTTCACCGGGGAGCTGTTTTTT. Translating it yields CAIGGDDIFTGELFF.

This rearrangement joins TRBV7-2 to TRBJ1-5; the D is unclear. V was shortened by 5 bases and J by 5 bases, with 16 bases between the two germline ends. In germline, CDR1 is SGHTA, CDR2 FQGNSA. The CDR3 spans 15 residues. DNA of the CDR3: TGTGCCAGCAGCCGTAAAATGGCGCAGGATCAGCCCCAGCATTTT. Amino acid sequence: CASSRKMAQDQPQHF.

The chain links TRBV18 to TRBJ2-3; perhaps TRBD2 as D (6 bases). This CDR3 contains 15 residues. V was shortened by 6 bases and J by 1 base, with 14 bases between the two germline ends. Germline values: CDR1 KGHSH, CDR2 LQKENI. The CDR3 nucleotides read TGTGCCAGCTCTACCCGCACGGGGGGCACAGATACGCAGTATTTT. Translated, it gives CASSTRTGGTDTQYF.

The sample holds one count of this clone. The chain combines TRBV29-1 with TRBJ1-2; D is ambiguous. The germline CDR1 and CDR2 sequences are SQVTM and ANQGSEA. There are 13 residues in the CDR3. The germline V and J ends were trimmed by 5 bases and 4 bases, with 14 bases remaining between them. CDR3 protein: CSVPGNDGYGYTF. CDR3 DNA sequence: TGCAGCGTTCCGGGGAATGACGGCTATGGCTACACCTTC. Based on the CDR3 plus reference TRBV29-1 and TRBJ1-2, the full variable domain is SAVISQKPSRDICQRGTSLTIQCQVDSQVTMMFWYRQQPGQSLTLIATANQGSEATYESGFVIDKFPISRPNLTFSTLTVSNMSPEDSSIYLCSVPGNDGYGYTFGSGTRLTVV.

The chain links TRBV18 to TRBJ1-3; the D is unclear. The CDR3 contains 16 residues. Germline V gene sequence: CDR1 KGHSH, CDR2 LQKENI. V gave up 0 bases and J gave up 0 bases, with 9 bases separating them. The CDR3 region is CASSPPAGRSGNTIYF. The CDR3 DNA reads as TGTGCCAGCTCACCACCGGCAGGTCGCTCTGGAAACACCATATATTTT. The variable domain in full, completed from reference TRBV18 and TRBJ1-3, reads NAGVMQNPRHLVRRRGQEARLRCSPMKGHSHVYWYRQLPEEGLKFMVYLQKENIIDESGMPKERFSAEFPKEGPSILRIQQVVRGDSAAYFCASSPPAGRSGNTIYFGEGSWLTVV.

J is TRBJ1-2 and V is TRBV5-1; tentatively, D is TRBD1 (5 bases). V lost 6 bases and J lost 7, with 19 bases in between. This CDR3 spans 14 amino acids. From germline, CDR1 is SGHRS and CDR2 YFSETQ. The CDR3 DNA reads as TGCGCCAGCACCCTGGGACTTGCATCAGGTGGCTACACCTTC. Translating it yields CASTLGLASGGYTF.

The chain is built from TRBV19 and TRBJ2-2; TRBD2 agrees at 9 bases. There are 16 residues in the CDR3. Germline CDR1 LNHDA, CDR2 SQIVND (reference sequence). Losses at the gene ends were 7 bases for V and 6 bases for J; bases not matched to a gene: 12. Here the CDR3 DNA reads TGTGCCAGTACCGCCGCCCTAGCGGGATACGCCGGGGAGCTGTTTTTT. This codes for CASTAALAGYAGELFF. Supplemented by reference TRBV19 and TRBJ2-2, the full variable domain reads DGGITQSPKYLFRKEGQNVTLSCEQNLNHDAMYWYRQDPGQGLRLIYYSQIVNDFQKGDIAEGYSVSREKKESFPLTVTSAQKNPTAFYLCASTAALAGYAGELFFGEGSRLTVL.

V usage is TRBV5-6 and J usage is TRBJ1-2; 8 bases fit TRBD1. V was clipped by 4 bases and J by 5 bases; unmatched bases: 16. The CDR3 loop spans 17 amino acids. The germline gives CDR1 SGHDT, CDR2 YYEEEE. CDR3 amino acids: CASSPGQGTSYGYGYTF. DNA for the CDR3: TGTGCCAGCAGCCCTGGACAGGGTACATCTTACGGTTATGGCTACACCTTC.

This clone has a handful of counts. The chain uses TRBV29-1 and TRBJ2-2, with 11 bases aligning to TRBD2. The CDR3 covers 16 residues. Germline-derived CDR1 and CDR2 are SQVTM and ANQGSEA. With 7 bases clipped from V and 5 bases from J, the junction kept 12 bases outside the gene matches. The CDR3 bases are TGCAGCGCCCGAGAGGGGCTAGCGGGAGGTACCGGGGAGCTGTTTTTT. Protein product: CSAREGLAGGTGELFF.

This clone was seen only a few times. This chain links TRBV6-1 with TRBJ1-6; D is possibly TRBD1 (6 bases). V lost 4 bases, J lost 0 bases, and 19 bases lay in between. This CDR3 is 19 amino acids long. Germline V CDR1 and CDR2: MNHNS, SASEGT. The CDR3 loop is CASSGNLQGRGSYNSPLHF. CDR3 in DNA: TGTGCCAGCAGTGGAAACCTACAGGGTAGGGGCTCCTATAATTCACCCCTCCACTTT.

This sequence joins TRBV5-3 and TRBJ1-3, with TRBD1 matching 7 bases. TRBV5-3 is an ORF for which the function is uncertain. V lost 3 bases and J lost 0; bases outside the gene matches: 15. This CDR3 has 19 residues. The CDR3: CARSSPRGKCLHSGNTIYF. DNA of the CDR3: TGTGCCAGAAGCTCCCCCAGGGGGAAGTGCTTACACTCTGGAAACACCATATATTTT.

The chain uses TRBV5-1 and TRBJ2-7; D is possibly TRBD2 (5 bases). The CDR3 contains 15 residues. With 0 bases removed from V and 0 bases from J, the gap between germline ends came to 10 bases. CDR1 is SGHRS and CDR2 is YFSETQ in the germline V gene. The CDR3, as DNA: TGCGCCAGCAGCTTGGTCTCGGGGAACTCCTACGAGCAGTACTTC. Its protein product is CASSLVSGNSYEQYF.

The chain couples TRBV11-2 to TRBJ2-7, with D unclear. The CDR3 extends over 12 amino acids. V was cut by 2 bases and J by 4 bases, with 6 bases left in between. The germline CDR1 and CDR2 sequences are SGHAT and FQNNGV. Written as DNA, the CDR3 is TGTGCCAGCAGCTTATCTGCGTACGAGCAGTACTTC. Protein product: CASSLSAYEQYF.

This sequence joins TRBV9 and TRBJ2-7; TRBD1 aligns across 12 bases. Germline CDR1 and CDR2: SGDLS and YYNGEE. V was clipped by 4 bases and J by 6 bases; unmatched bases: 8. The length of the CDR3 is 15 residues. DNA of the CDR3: TGTGCCAGCAGCACCGGGACAGGGGGCAAGTTCGAGCAGTACTTC. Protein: CASSTGTGGKFEQYF.

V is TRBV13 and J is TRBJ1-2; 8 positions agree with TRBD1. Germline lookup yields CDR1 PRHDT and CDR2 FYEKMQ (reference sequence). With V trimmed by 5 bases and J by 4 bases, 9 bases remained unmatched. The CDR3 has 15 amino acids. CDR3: CASSESTGVGYGYTF. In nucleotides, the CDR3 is TGTGCCAGCAGCGAATCGACAGGGGTAGGCTATGGCTACACCTTC.

CDR3 nucleotides: TGTGCCAGCAACATAGCGGGGGGGCCGGTTTTGAGCACCGGGGAGCTGTTTTTT. It yields the protein CASNIAGGPVLSTGELFF. The chain carries TRBV27 and TRBJ2-2, with TRBD2 matching over 11 bases. V lost 7 bases to trimming and J lost 4 bases; unmatched junction nucleotides: 14. CDR3 size: 18 residues. CDR1 and CDR2 (germline): MNHEY, SMNVEV (reference sequence).

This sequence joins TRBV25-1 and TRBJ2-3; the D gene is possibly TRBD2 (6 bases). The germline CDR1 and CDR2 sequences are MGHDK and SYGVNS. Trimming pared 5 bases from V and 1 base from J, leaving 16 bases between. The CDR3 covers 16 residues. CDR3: CASSSGVGSRTDTQYF. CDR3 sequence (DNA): TGTGCCAGCAGTTCCGGAGTCGGGAGCCGCACAGATACGCAGTATTTT. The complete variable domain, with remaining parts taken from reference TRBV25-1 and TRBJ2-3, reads EADIYQTPRYLVIGTGKKITLECSQTMGHDKMYWYQQDPGMELHLIHYSYGVNSTEKGDLSSESTVSRIRTEHFPLTLESARPSHTSQYLCASSSGVGSRTDTQYFGPGTRLTVL.

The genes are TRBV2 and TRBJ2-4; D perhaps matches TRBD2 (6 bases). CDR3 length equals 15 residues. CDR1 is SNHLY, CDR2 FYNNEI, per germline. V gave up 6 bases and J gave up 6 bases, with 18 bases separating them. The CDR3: CASRSLRGVGNIQYF. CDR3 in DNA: TGTGCCAGCAGAAGTTTACGCGGGGTGGGAAACATTCAGTACTTC.

Here the CDR3 DNA reads TGTGCCAGTATGGGCGGGAACTACGAGCAGTACTTC. Amino acids: CASMGGNYEQYF. V and J are TRBV19 and TRBJ2-7; D possibly corresponds to TRBD2 (6 bases). This CDR3 is 12 amino acids long. The germline V gene encodes CDR1 LNHDA and CDR2 SQIVND (reference sequence). The V end lost 7 bases, the J end lost 3 bases, and 10 bases lay between the germline ends.

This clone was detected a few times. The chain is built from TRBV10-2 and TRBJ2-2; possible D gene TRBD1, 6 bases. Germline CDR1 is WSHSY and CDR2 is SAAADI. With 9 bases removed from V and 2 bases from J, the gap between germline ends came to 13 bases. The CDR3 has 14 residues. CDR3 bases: TGCGCCAGTAGACGACAGGAAAACACCGGGGAGCTGTTTTTT. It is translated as CASRRQENTGELFF.

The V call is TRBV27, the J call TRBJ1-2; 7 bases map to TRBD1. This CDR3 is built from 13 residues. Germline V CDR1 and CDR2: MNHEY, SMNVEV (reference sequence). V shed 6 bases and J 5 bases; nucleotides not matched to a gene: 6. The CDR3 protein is CASRGQVEYGYTF. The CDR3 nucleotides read TGTGCCAGCAGAGGACAGGTTGAATATGGCTACACCTTC.

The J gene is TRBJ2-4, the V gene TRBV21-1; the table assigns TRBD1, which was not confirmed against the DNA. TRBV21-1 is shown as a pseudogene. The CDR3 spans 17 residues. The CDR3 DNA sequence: TGTGCCAGCAGCAAAGTAGGGGGCGAATCGGCCAAAAACATTCAGTACTTC. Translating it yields CASSKVGGESAKNIQYF.

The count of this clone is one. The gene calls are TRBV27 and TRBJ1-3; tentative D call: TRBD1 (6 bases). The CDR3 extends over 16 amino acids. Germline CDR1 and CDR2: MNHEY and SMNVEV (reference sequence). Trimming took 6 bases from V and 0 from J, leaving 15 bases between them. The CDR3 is CASRTGHPSSGNTIYF. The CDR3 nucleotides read TGTGCCAGCAGAACGGGACACCCGAGCTCTGGAAACACCATATATTTT.

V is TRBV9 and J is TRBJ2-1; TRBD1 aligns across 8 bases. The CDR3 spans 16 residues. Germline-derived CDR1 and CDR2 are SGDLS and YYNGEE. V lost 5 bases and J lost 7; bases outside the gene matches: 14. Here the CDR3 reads CASSLDFGQGANEQFF. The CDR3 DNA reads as TGTGCCAGCAGTCTAGACTTCGGTCAGGGGGCTAATGAGCAGTTCTTC.

CDR3 nucleotides: TGTGCCAGCACCGAGAGAGGCTATGGCTACACCTTC. This gives the protein CASTERGYGYTF. The chain recombines TRBV6-5 with TRBJ1-2; D call uncertain. This CDR3 is built from 12 residues. Looked up from germline, CDR1 is MNHEY and CDR2 is SVGAGI. Trimming removed 7 bases at V and 4 bases at J, with 10 bases between.

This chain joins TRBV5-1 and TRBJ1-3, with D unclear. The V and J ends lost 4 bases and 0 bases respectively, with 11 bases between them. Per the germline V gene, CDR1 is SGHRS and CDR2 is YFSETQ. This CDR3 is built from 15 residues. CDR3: CASSMTHLSGNTIYF. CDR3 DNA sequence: TGCGCCAGCAGCATGACACACCTCTCTGGAAACACCATATATTTT.

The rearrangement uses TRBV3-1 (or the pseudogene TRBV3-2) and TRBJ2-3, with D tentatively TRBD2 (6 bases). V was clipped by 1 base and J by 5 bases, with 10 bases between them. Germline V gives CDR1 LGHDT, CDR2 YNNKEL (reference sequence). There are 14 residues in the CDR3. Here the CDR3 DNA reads TGTGCCAGCAGCCAAGGGAGGGGAGGAGATACGCAGTATTTT. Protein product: CASSQGRGGDTQYF.